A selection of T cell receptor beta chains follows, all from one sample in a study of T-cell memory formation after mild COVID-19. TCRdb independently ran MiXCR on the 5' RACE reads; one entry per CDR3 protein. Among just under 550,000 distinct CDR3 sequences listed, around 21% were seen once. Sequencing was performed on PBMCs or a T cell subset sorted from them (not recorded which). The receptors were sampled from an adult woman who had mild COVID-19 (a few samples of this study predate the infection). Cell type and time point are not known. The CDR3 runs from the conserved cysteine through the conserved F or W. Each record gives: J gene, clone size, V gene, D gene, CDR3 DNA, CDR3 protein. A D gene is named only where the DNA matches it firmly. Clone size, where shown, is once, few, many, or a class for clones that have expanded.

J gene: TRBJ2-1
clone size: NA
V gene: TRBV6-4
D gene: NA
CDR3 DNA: TGTGCCAGCAGTGATTCAGACCGATACAATGAGCAGTTCTTC
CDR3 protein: CASSDSDRYNEQFF

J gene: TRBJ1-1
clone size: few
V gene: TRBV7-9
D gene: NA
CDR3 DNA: TGTGCCAGCAGCTTATGGGAGGGAGGGGGGACTGAAGCTTTCTTT
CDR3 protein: CASSLWEGGGTEAFF

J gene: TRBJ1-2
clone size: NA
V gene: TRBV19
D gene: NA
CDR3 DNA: TGTGCCAGTACCTCCCTGGAGGGCTACACCTTC
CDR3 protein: CASTSLEGYTF

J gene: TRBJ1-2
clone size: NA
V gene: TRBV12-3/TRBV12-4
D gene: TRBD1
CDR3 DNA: TGTGCCAGCAGTTCCGGGACAGGGGGTGTCTATGGCTACACCTTC
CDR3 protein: CASSSGTGGVYGYTF

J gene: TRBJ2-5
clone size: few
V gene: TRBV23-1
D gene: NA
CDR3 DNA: TGCGCCAGCAGTCAATCGGGGAGAGTTCGGAGCGGTTCGGAGACCCAGTACTTC
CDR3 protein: CASSQSGRVRSGSETQYF

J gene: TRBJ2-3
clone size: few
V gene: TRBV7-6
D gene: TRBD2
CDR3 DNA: TGTGCCAGCAGCTTAGGGACTAGCGGGAGTTCTGATACGCAGTATTTT
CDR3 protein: CASSLGTSGSSDTQYF

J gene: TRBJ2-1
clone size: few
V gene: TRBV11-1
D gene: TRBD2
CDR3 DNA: TGTGCCAGCAGCCAGGGGACTAGCGGGAGCAAGGGTTACAATGAGCAGTTCTTC
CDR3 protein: CASSQGTSGSKGYNEQFF

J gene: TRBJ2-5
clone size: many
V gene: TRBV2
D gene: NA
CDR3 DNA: TGTGCCAGCAGTGAAGGGCTCCCAGGAGAGACCCAGTACTTC
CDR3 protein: CASSEGLPGETQYF

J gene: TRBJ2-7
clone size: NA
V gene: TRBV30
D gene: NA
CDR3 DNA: TGTGCCTGGAGTCCACGGGGGAGCTACGAGCAGTACTTC
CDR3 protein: CAWSPRGSYEQYF

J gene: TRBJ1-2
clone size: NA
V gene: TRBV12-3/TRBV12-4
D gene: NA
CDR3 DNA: TGTGCCAGCAGTCCGATACCGGACGGGTGGGCTAGGTATGGCTACACCTTC
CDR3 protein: CASSPIPDGWARYGYTF

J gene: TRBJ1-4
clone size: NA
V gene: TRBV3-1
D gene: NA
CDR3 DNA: TGTGCCAGCAGCCAATCTAATGAAAAACTGTTTTTT
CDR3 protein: CASSQSNEKLFF

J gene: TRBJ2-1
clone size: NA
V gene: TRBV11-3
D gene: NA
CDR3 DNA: TGTGCCAGCAGCTTGGGCGGGCAGAGATCCAATGAGCAGTTCTTC
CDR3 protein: CASSLGGQRSNEQFF

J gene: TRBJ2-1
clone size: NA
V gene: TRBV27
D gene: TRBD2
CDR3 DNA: TGTGCCAGCAGTATACTAGCGGGAGGGCTTTACAATGAGCAGTTCTTC
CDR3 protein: CASSILAGGLYNEQFF

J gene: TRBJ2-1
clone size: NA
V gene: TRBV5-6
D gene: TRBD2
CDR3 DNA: TGTGCCAGCAGCTGGGGGCGGGGGGCAAACAATGAGCAGTTCTTC
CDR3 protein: CASSWGRGANNEQFF

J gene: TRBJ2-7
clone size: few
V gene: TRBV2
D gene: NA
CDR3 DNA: TGTGCCAGCAGTGCCTACCTAGGGTCCTACGAGCAGTACTTC
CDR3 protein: CASSAYLGSYEQYF

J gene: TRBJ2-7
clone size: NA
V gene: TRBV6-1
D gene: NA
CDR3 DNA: TGTGCCAGCAGTGAACTTCGCTACGAGCAGTACTTC
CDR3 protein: CASSELRYEQYF

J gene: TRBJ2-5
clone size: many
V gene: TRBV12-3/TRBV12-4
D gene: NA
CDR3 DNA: TGTGCCAGCAGCACCCAAGAGACCCAGTACTTC
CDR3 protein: CASSTQETQYF

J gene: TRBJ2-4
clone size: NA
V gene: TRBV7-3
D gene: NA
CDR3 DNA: TGTGCCAGCAGCCCAGGGCTACGGGAGAGAAACATTCAGTACTTC
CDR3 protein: CASSPGLRERNIQYF

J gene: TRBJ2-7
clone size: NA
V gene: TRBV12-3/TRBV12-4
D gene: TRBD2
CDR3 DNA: TGTGCCAGCAGGACTAGCGGGAGCCACGAGCAGTACTTC
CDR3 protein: CASRTSGSHEQYF

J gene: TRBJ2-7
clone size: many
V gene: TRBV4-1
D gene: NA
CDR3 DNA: TGCGCCAGCAGCCAAGATTCAACAGGAGAGGTCCGGGAGCAGTACTTC
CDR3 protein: CASSQDSTGEVREQYF

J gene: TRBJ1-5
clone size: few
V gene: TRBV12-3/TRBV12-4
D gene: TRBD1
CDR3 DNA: TGTGCCAGCAGTTTAGCGTCGACAGGGGTACAGCCCCAGCATTTT
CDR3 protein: CASSLASTGVQPQHF

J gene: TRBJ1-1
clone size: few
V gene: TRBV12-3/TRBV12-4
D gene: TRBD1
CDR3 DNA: TGTGCCAGCAGTTTCACCGGGACAGGGATTAACACTGAAGCTTTCTTT
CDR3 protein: CASSFTGTGINTEAFF

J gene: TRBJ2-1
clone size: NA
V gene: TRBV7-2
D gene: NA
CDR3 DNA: TGTGCCAGCAGCTTACACGGGACAAGGGGGAACAATGAGCAGTTCTTC
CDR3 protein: CASSLHGTRGNNEQFF

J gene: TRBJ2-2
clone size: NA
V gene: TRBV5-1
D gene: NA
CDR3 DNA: TGCGCCAGCAAATACAGCGAGAACACCGGGGAGCTGTTTTTT
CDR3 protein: CASKYSENTGELFF

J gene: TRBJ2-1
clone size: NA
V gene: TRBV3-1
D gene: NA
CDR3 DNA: TGTGCCAGCAGCCGGAGGGCTTGGGACAATGAGCAGTTCTTC
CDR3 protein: CASSRRAWDNEQFF